These 25 T cell receptor beta chains were all obtained from the same sample, sequenced in a study of beta chain features in type 1 diabetes. Whole-study findings and limits: TCRB CDR3s were moderately but significantly shorter in Type 1 diabetes patients in all four CD4+ subsets.

The antigens these receptors bind are not known. The sequenced template was cDNA made from the entire isolated RNA. Libraries were prepared by immunoSEQ multiplex PCR; TCRdb keeps only in-frame clonotypes and omits some of them. The sample contains 550,000 to 850,000 clones, about an eighth of which appear only once. Sequenced input: naive CD4+ T cells from blood. These TCRs come from a man between 18 and 29 years old with type 1 diabetes.

The chain carries TRBV7-9 and TRBJ2-7; the D gene is possibly TRBD2 (5 bases). This CDR3 spans 13 amino acids. Germline CDR1 is SEHNR and CDR2 is FQNEAQ (reference sequence). V lost 1 base and J 7 bases, leaving 11 bases between the germline ends. The CDR3 DNA reads TGTGCCAGCAGCTTAGTGGGTTGGGAGGAGCAGTACTTC. Translated: CASSLVGWEEQYF. The full variable domain, in which reference TRBV7-9 and TRBJ2-7 provide the parts outside the CDR3, is DTGVSQNPRHKITKRGQNVTFRCDPISEHNRLYWYRQTLGQGPEFLTYFQNEAQLEKSRLLSDRFSAERPKGSFSTLEIQRTEQGDSAMYLCASSLVGWEEQYFGPGTRLTVT.

V is TRBV2 and J is TRBJ2-6; D possibly corresponds to TRBD1 (5 bases). With 5 bases removed from V and 0 bases from J, the gap between germline ends came to 11 bases. Germline-derived CDR1 and CDR2 are SNHLY and FYNNEI. This CDR3 is built from 16 residues. The CDR3: CASSPFRGSGANVLTF. CDR3 sequence (DNA): TGTGCCAGCAGTCCTTTTAGGGGCTCTGGGGCCAACGTCCTGACTTTC.

This clone was counted between two and nine times. The chain is built from TRBV6-5 and TRBJ1-6; maybe TRBD1 (5 bases). The V and J ends lost 2 bases and 13 bases respectively, with 21 bases between them. Germline V gene lookup returns CDR1 MNHEY and CDR2 SVGAGI. The CDR3 has 16 amino acids. The CDR3 DNA follows: TGTGCCAGCAGTTACGAAGGTTCGGCAGGGCCTATGCCCCTCCACTTT. Amino acid sequence: CASSYEGSAGPMPLHF.

The sample holds a few counts of this clone. The V call is TRBV2, the J call TRBJ1-1; D is unclear. Trimming stripped 8 bases from V and 0 bases from J, with 16 bases between. Germline V gives CDR1 SNHLY, CDR2 FYNNEI. This CDR3 comprises 15 residues. In DNA, the CDR3 is TGTGCCAGCGTAGAATACTCCACATTGAACACTGAAGCTTTCTTT. This sequence encodes CASVEYSTLNTEAFF.

J is TRBJ1-6 and V is TRBV10-3; perhaps TRBD1 as D (6 bases). The CDR3 has 14 amino acids. Trimming removed 3 bases at V and 10 bases at J, with 13 bases between. Germline CDR1 and CDR2: ENHRY and SYGVKD. CDR3 residues: CAISDPRQGSPLHF. Here the CDR3 DNA reads TGTGCCATCAGTGACCCAAGGCAGGGGTCACCCCTCCACTTT.

This clone has a handful of counts. The V and J genes are TRBV5-6 and TRBJ2-7; D possibly corresponds to TRBD2 (6 bases). V gave up 4 bases and J gave up 5 bases, with 16 bases separating them. In germline, CDR1 is SGHDT, CDR2 YYEEEE. The CDR3 totals 14 residues. Written as DNA, the CDR3 is TGTGCCAGCAGCCCAAGACTAGGTTCGCACGAGCAGTACTTC. It is translated as CASSPRLGSHEQYF. Variable domain in full (rest from reference TRBV5-6 and TRBJ2-7): DAGVTQSPTHLIKTRGQQVTLRCSPKSGHDTVSWYQQALGQGPQFIFQYYEEEERQRGNFPDRFSGHQFPNYSSELNVNALLLGDSALYLCASSPRLGSHEQYFGPGTRLTVT.

This clone was detected only a few times. V and J are TRBV29-1 and TRBJ2-1; D perhaps matches TRBD2 (5 bases). Germline CDR1 reads SQVTM; CDR2 reads ANQGSEA. The CDR3 covers 13 residues. The germline V and J ends were trimmed by 3 bases and 8 bases, with 14 bases remaining between them. The CDR3 reads CSVERSGGDEQFF. CDR3 sequence (DNA): TGCAGCGTTGAGAGGAGCGGTGGGGATGAGCAGTTCTTC.

This clone was detected a few times. The chain uses TRBV19 and TRBJ2-1; possibly TRBD2 for D (5 bases). The CDR3 extends over 17 amino acids. Trimming cost V 0 bases and J 4 bases, with 16 bases left between them. CDR1 is LNHDA, CDR2 SQIVND, per germline (reference sequence). CDR3 sequence: CASSIDGVGLLYNEQFF. For the CDR3, the DNA is TGTGCCAGTAGTATAGATGGGGTCGGACTTCTATACAATGAGCAGTTCTTC.

The rearrangement uses TRBV25-1 and TRBJ1-2; D gene uncertain. Germline CDR1 and CDR2: MGHDK and SYGVNS. The length of the CDR3 is 14 residues. V was cut by 3 bases and J by 4 bases, with 12 bases left in between. The CDR3 protein is CASSEGYGPYGYTF. CDR3 DNA sequence: TGTGCCAGCAGTGAGGGCTATGGTCCCTATGGCTACACCTTC.

This clone was seen a handful of times. This chain links TRBV7-9 with TRBJ1-1; D is unresolved. CDR3 size: 15 residues. Germline assignment: CDR1 SEHNR and CDR2 FQNEAQ (reference sequence). Trimming removed 1 base from V and 1 base from J, with 10 bases in between. As DNA, the CDR3 is TGTGCCAGCAGCTTAGTAGGATTGTCGAACACTGAAGCTTTCTTT. It is translated as CASSLVGLSNTEAFF.

This clone showed up just a few times. This CDR3 is also generated by other DNA sequences in the sample. V usage is TRBV2 and J usage is TRBJ1-1; no definite D call. Trimming cost V 6 bases and J 3 bases, with 5 bases left between them. The germline V gene has CDR1 SNHLY and CDR2 FYNNEI. The CDR3 extends over 11 amino acids. CDR3 sequence: CASSPDTEAFF. Written as DNA, the CDR3 is TGTGCCAGCAGCCCCGACACTGAAGCTTTCTTT.

V is TRBV10-3 and J is TRBJ1-4; 9 bases fit TRBD1. From germline, CDR1 is ENHRY and CDR2 SYGVKD. This CDR3 is 12 amino acids long. Losses at the gene ends were 11 bases for V and 7 bases for J; bases not matched to a gene: 5. The DNA for the CDR3 is TGTGCCTCCGGACAGGGGTCTGAAAAACTGTTTTTT. It translates to CASGQGSEKLFF.

V usage is TRBV4-1 and J usage is TRBJ2-7; D unclear. Trimming cost V 1 base and J 2 bases, with 18 bases left between them. The germline CDR1 and CDR2 sequences are MGHRA and YSYEKL. The CDR3 loop spans 17 amino acids. CDR3 coding DNA: TGCGCCAGCAGCCAAGCAAGCGCGAGAGGCTCTACCTACGAGCAGTACTTC. This translates into CASSQASARGSTYEQYF.

The chain is built from TRBV7-8 and TRBJ1-5; D is possibly TRBD1 (6 bases). V lost 1 base and J lost 6, with 13 bases in between. Germline-derived CDR1 and CDR2 are SGHVS and FQNEAQ. This CDR3 region has 15 residues. CDR3 DNA sequence: TGTGCCAGCAGCTTAGAACAGGGATCCGGTCAGCCCCAGCATTTT. This codes for CASSLEQGSGQPQHF.

J is TRBJ2-5 and V is TRBV11-2; 12 bases agree with TRBD2. The CDR3 extends over 17 amino acids. The germline V gene encodes CDR1 SGHAT and CDR2 FQNNGV. V was clipped by 2 bases and J by 2 bases; unmatched bases: 6. CDR3 sequence (DNA): TGTGCCAGCAGCTTATCGCCTAGCGGGGGGGGTCAAGAGACCCAGTACTTC. Its protein is CASSLSPSGGGQETQYF.

The chain couples TRBV4-1 to TRBJ1-5; TRBD1 matches at 8 bases. V lost 4 bases to trimming and J lost 8 bases; unmatched junction nucleotides: 13. CDR3 length: 16 residues. Germline V gene lookup returns CDR1 MGHRA and CDR2 YSYEKL. CDR3 residues: CASSPSKTGGLEPQHF. DNA of the CDR3: TGCGCCAGCAGCCCATCAAAAACAGGGGGTCTGGAGCCCCAGCATTTT.

V is TRBV21-1 and J is TRBJ2-1; the tabulated D call, TRBD2, remains unverified against the DNA. TRBV21-1 is tagged as a pseudogene. This CDR3 contains 21 residues. The chain's CDR3 is CASSKGGLAGFTPSSYNEQFF. CDR3 nucleotides: TGTGCCAGCAGCAAAGGGGGACTAGCGGGGTTTACCCCAAGCTCCTACAATGAGCAGTTCTTC.

This clone was recorded a few times. This chain links TRBV6-1 with TRBJ1-1, with unresolved D. The germline V gene encodes CDR1 MNHNS and CDR2 SASEGT. V was pared by 2 bases and J by 0 bases, with 13 bases between. This CDR3 comprises 16 residues. CDR3 protein: CASSETYPLMNTEAFF. CDR3 nucleotides: TGTGCCAGCAGTGAAACCTACCCGCTGATGAACACTGAAGCTTTCTTT.

J is TRBJ1-5 and V is TRBV30, with D possibly TRBD1 on 6 matching bases. From germline, CDR1 is GTSNPN and CDR2 SVGIG (reference sequence). The CDR3 extends over 14 amino acids. V was shortened by 1 base and J by 6 bases, with 13 bases between the two germline ends. The CDR3 DNA sequence: TGTGCCTGGAGTGGTCAACAGGGTAGTCAGCCCCAGCATTTT. Its translation is CAWSGQQGSQPQHF.

This clone has more than one count but fewer than ten. The rearrangement links TRBV30 to TRBJ2-7; tentatively, D is TRBD1 (5 bases). Trimming removed 5 bases at V and 2 bases at J, with 16 bases between. The CDR3 is made up of 14 amino acids. In germline, CDR1 is GTSNPN, CDR2 SVGIG (reference sequence). CDR3 residues: CAWQGASETYEQYF. The CDR3 nucleotides are TGTGCCTGGCAAGGGGCTTCAGAAACCTACGAGCAGTACTTC.

This clone was picked up a small number of times. The rearrangement joins TRBV5-1 to TRBJ2-5; no clear D. The CDR3 loop spans 16 amino acids. CDR1 is SGHRS, CDR2 YFSETQ, per germline. V lost 1 base and J 2 bases, leaving 15 bases between the germline ends. This CDR3 reads CASSLFVKTKQETQYF. The CDR3 DNA reads as TGCGCCAGCAGCTTGTTTGTCAAGACGAAGCAAGAGACCCAGTACTTC.

The chain uses TRBV10-3 and TRBJ2-3; possibly TRBD2 for D (6 bases). Germline V gives CDR1 ENHRY, CDR2 SYGVKD. The V end was cut by 6 bases, the J end by 3 bases, with 13 bases between. The CDR3 consists of 14 residues. CDR3 loop: CAIREGRATDTQYF. The CDR3 DNA reads TGTGCCATCAGGGAGGGGCGAGCAACAGATACGCAGTATTTT.

This clone was observed a handful of times. The chain combines TRBV2 with TRBJ2-6; D possibly corresponds to TRBD2 (7 bases). Germline assignment: CDR1 SNHLY and CDR2 FYNNEI. V gave up 7 bases and J gave up 0 bases, with 16 bases separating them. The CDR3 loop spans 17 amino acids. This CDR3 reads CASIQGGGPSGANVLTF. The CDR3 nucleotides are TGTGCCAGCATCCAAGGGGGGGGCCCCTCTGGGGCCAACGTCCTGACTTTC.

The genes are TRBV5-6 and TRBJ2-3; unclear D gene. This CDR3 is built from 13 residues. Between the trimmed V and J ends, which lost 0 bases and 5 bases, there was a span of 7 bases. CDR1 SGHDT and CDR2 YYEEEE come from the germline V gene. CDR3: CASSLGTGDTQYF. The CDR3 region has the DNA TGTGCCAGCAGCTTGGGTACCGGAGATACGCAGTATTTT.

The V call is TRBV7-9, the J call TRBJ2-5; D not certain. The ends were cut back, 5 bases at V and 4 bases at J, with 8 bases in the middle. Looked up from germline, CDR1 is SEHNR and CDR2 is FQNEAQ (reference sequence). This CDR3 contains 12 residues. CDR3 bases: TGTGCCAGCAGCCCAATGGGAGAGACCCAGTACTTC. Protein product: CASSPMGETQYF.